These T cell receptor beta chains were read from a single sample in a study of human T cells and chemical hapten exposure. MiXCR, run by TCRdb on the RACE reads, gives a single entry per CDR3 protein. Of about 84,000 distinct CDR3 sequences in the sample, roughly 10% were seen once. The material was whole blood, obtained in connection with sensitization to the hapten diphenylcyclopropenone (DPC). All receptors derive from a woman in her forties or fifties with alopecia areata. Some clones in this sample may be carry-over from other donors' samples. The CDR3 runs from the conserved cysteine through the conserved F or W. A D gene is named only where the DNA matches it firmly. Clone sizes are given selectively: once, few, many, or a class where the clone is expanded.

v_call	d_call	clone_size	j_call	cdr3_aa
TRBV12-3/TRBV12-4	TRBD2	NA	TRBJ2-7	CASTPGAGGRLYEQYF
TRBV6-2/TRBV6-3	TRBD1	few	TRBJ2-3	CASSSRRDREYDTQYF
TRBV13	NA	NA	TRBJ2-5	CASSPRPGGGSETQYF
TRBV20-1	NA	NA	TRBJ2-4	CSARFSNLAKNIQYF
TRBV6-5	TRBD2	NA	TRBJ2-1	CASSSSGRVPYNEQFF
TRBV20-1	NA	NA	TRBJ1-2	CSARVFYGYTF
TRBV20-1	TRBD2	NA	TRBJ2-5	CSARDGMVSAGVGETQYF
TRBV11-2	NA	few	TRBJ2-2	CASSLDVSGDTGELFF
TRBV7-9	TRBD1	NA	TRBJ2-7	CASSFGGQDEQYF
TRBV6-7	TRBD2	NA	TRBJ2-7	CASSQCTQRGVTSYEQYF
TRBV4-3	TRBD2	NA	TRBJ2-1	CASSPRGLAGGIDEQFF
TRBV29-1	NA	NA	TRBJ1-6	CSVRDRTNSPLHF
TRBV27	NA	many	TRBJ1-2	CASSFSQGPYGYTF
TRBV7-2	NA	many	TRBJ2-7	CASSLRDAVYEQYF
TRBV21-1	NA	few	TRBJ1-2	CASSGRDRGNGYTF
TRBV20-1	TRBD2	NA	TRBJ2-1	CSARGTSGNTYNEQFF
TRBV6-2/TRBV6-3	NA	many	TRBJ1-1	CASCRAGTQAFF
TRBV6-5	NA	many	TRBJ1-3	CASRKGNTIYF
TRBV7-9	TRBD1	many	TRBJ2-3	CASSSDRGGDTQYF
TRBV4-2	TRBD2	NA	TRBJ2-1	CASSQAHGGSGRGNEQFF
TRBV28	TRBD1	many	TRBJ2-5	CASSLPPGQGVETQYF
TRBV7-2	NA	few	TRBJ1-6	CASSFMESPPLHF
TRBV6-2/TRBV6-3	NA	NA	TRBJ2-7	CASRGNGPSYEQYF
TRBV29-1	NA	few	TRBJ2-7	CSVEKGDRAYEQYF